A single sample is the source of the 5 T cell receptor beta chains below, sequenced in a study of shared clonotypes between healthy human individuals. The naive CD8 population came from CD45RO-negative cells selected for CCR7, without terminally differentiated effector memory CD45RA+ cells. The method was immunoSEQ multiplex PCR; TCRdb's version includes in-frame clones alone and lacks a portion of them. Among about 580,000 clones listed, roughly 98% were seen once. Sequencing used naive CD8+ T cells sorted from blood. These receptors originate from a man aged 30 to 39 in good health.

This chain joins TRBV4-1 and TRBJ2-5; possibly TRBD1 for D (6 bases). The CDR3 length is 16 residues. Trimming cost V 0 bases and J 5 bases, with 16 bases left between them. Germline CDR1 and CDR2: MGHRA and YSYEKL. CDR3 sequence (DNA): TGCGCCAGCAGCCAAGAACAGGGCGGTGGGTACGAGACCCAGTACTTC. It codes for CASSQEQGGGYETQYF.

The V gene is TRBV25-1, the J gene TRBJ1-4, with a weak D call TRBD1 (5 bases). Germline V gene sequence: CDR1 MGHDK, CDR2 SYGVNS. The CDR3 extends over 16 amino acids. V gave up 5 bases and J gave up 0 bases, with 13 bases separating them. CDR3 coding DNA: TGTGCCAGCAGTTTTAGAGGGGAAACAACTAATGAAAAACTGTTTTTT. Translation gives CASSFRGETTNEKLFF.

The V call is TRBV7-8, the J call TRBJ2-1, with 12 bases fitting TRBD2. Germline CDR1 reads SGHVS; CDR2 reads FQNEAQ. The CDR3 has 16 amino acids. Trimming took 0 bases from V and 8 from J; bases not matched to a gene: 5. CDR3 sequence: CASSLAPGLAGDEQFF. The CDR3 DNA reads as TGTGCCAGCAGCTTAGCTCCGGGACTAGCGGGCGATGAGCAGTTCTTC.

The chain is built from TRBV6-5 and TRBJ1-2, with 8 positions matching TRBD1. This CDR3 contains 16 residues. Germline V gives CDR1 MNHEY, CDR2 SVGAGI. The V and J ends lost 2 bases and 6 bases, in that order; junction bases with no gene match: 11. Written as DNA, the CDR3 is TGTGCCAGCAGTTACGATCGCAGGGGGCGCATCAATGGCTACACCTTC. This sequence encodes CASSYDRRGRINGYTF.

This chain links TRBV6-6 with TRBJ2-3; D gene uncertain. Trimming took 2 bases from V and 2 from J, leaving 14 bases between them. The CDR3 spans 16 residues. Germline V gene sequence: CDR1 MNHNY, CDR2 SVGAGI (reference sequence). CDR3 in amino acids: CASSYRAYPHTDTQYF. The DNA for the CDR3 is TGTGCCAGCAGTTACCGGGCCTACCCCCACACAGATACGCAGTATTTT.